This T cell receptor beta chain appears in the sequencing data of a study of blood T cell repertoires in COVID-19. Generated by immunoSEQ multiplex PCR, the TCRdb table keeps only in-frame clones and is missing some. There are a few hundred thousand clones in the sample; over 70% occur only once, and approximately 1.3% lies in the top ten. CDR1 is LNHDA, CDR2 SQIVND, per germline (reference sequence). Trimming shortened V by 1 base and J by 2 bases, and 6 bases separated the two germline ends. CDR3 length equals 13 residues. The sequencing sample was made of peripheral blood. The V and J genes are TRBV19 and TRBJ2-7; D gene ambiguous. The sequence was collected from a woman aged 50 to 60 with acute or convalescent COVID-19. DNA of the CDR3: TGTGCCAGTAGTATAGGCGAGACCTACGAGCAGTACTTC. Its protein product is CASSIGETYEQYF.